Many counts were recorded for the clone carrying this TCR beta chain. These data originate in a study of blood T cell repertoires in COVID-19. Study summary: Acute and convalescent COVID-19 specimens originated in the United States, Italy and Spain.

The assay was immunoSEQ multiplex PCR, and TCRdb's table has in-frame clones only and misses some. The table has 300,000 to 450,000 clones, about 87% seen once. Enrollees, roughly 18 to 95 years old, lived in about two dozen US areas. Participant-reported clinical history was the basis for cohort assignment. Recovery among Cohort 3 donors was established by two negative PCRs, clearance, or symptom resolution. In germline, CDR1 is SGHTA, CDR2 FQGTGA. The CDR3 sequence is 16 residues long. V trimming: 5 bases; J trimming: 5 bases; junction bases outside the gene matches: 8. The TCR was taken from a man aged 25 to 45 who had recovered from COVID-19. The chain links TRBV7-3 to TRBJ2-2, with 10 bases matching TRBD2. The sequenced material came from PBMCs or T cells enriched from blood (not recorded which). In nucleotides, the CDR3 is TGTGCCAGCAGCCCCGGCAGCGGGGGGGCAACCGGGGAGCTGTTTTTT. Translating it yields CASSPGSGGATGELFF.